These 18 T cell receptor beta chains originate from one sample sequenced in a study of breast tumors, draining lymph nodes, adjacent tissues. TCRdb used MiXCR to reprocess the multiplex PCR reads, holding one entry per CDR3 protein. The repertoire holds 250,000 or so distinct CDR3 sequences, with around 30% as singletons. Samples came from axillary lymph nodes draining the breast cancer. Sequences were obtained from axillary lymph node tissue. These TCRs come from a female donor with breast cancer. Some clones in this sample may be carry-over from other donors' samples.

Ten or more counts support this clonotype. This rearrangement joins TRBV5-1 to TRBJ1-2; weak D call: TRBD1 (6 bases). The V end was cut by 4 bases, the J end by 1 base, with 11 bases between. CDR1 and CDR2 from the germline V gene are SGHRS and YFSETQ. This CDR3 has 14 amino acids. The CDR3 coding sequence is TGCGCCAGCAGCCTCCGACAGGATAACTATGGCTACACCTTC. This gives the protein CASSLRQDNYGYTF.

As concerns this clonotype: One end of the junction does not line up with germline, which may come from a read error. This chain joins TRBV27 and TRBJ2-7; 8 bases fit TRBD1. The germline CDR1 and CDR2 sequences are MNHEY and SMNVEV (reference sequence). The CDR3 extends over 13 amino acids. As DNA, the CDR3 is TGTGCCAGCAGTGAGGCGGACAGGGACGAGCAGTGCTTC. Its protein product is CASSEADRDEQCF.

With respect to this clonotype: At one boundary the junction diverges from the germline segment, which might be a read error. The chain uses TRBV7-7 and TRBJ2-2; D uncertain. Germline V lookup: CDR1 SSHAT, CDR2 FNYEAQ (reference sequence). This CDR3 region has 19 residues. CDR3 in amino acids: CASSLRAKPNYGYTGELFF. The CDR3 DNA reads as TGTGCTAGCAGCTTACGGGCTAAACCTAACTATGGCTACACCGGGGAGCTGTTTTTT.

Note on this clonotype: A much larger clone is a single base away; this may be a read error. As the CDR3 is not closed by the conserved phenylalanine or tryptophan, this likely results from a read error. The chain recombines TRBV6-6 with TRBJ1-4; a weak D match, TRBD1 (5 bases). This CDR3 has 15 residues. Trimming cost V 4 bases and J 0 bases, with 9 bases left between them. Germline V lookup: CDR1 MNHNY, CDR2 SVGAGI (reference sequence). The CDR3: CASSFQGPTNEKLFS. DNA of the CDR3: TGTGCCAGCAGTTTTCAGGGTCCAACTAATGAAAAACTGTTTTCT.

In the case of this clonotype: With a much larger clone just one base away, this may be a read error. The J gene is TRBJ2-1, the V gene TRBV5-5, with D perhaps assigned TRBD1 or TRBD2 (5 bases each). In germline, CDR1 is SGHKS, CDR2 YYEKEE (reference sequence). CDR3 length: 13 residues. This chain's CDR3 is CAGSWTLGDEQFF. Written as DNA, the CDR3 is TGTGCCGGCAGCTGGACTCTGGGGGATGAGCAGTTCTTC.

V and J are TRBV6-5 and TRBJ1-3, with no clear D. This CDR3 is 14 amino acids long. The ends were cut back, 6 bases at V and 0 bases at J, with 9 bases in the middle. Germline V gene sequence: CDR1 MNHEY, CDR2 SVGAGI. CDR3 protein: CASRDAASGNTIYF. The CDR3 DNA reads as TGTGCCAGCAGGGACGCAGCCTCTGGAAACACCATATATTTT.

In its sample, this clonotype was seen a few times. The chain carries TRBV18 and TRBJ2-5, with D possibly being TRBD1 or TRBD2 (5 bases each). The CDR3 totals 14 residues. The V gene lost 4 bases and the J gene lost 3 bases, with 12 bases spanning the gap. Germline V gene sequence: CDR1 KGHSH, CDR2 LQKENI. In nucleotides, the CDR3 is TGTGCCAGCTCACAGAGGGACGGAAAAGAGACCCAGTACTTC. Translated, it gives CASSQRDGKETQYF.

The chain uses TRBV10-2 and TRBJ1-2; 10 bases match TRBD1. There are 15 residues in the CDR3. V was pared by 8 bases and J by 8 bases, with 14 bases of the junction left unmatched. Germline loops: CDR1 WSHSY, CDR2 SAAADI. The CDR3 loop reads CASSEWGQGSLGYTF. The DNA for the CDR3 is TGCGCCAGCTCCGAGTGGGGACAGGGGTCTTTGGGCTACACCTTC.

This chain connects TRBV5-1 to TRBJ1-6; no definite D call. V lost 0 bases to trimming and J lost 7 bases, with 5 bases between them. The CDR3 spans 13 residues. From germline, CDR1 is SGHRS and CDR2 YFSETQ. The CDR3 region is CASSLEGNSPLHF. The CDR3 DNA sequence: TGCGCCAGCAGCTTGGAGGGAAATTCACCCCTCCACTTT.

This sequence joins TRBV29-1 and TRBJ1-5; a weak D match, TRBD1 (5 bases). The CDR3 length is 13 residues. CDR1 is SQVTM and CDR2 is ANQGSEA in the germline V gene. V lost 3 bases to trimming and J lost 2 bases, with 8 bases between them. The CDR3 DNA reads as TGCAGCGTTGAGGCAGGGCGCAATCAGCCCCAGCATTTT. Its translation: CSVEAGRNQPQHF.

This clonotype was found many times. This chain links TRBV2 with TRBJ2-7; no clear D gene. The CDR3 runs to 13 residues. V was clipped by 4 bases and J by 7 bases, with 14 bases between them. The germline V gene has CDR1 SNHLY and CDR2 FYNNEI. The CDR3 coding sequence is TGTGCCAGCAGTGTCCTAGAGGTGGGGGAGCAGTACTTC. Translating it yields CASSVLEVGEQYF.

On this clonotype itself: The CDR3 carries no conserved terminal phenylalanine or tryptophan, so it likely arises from a read error. V and J are TRBV7-3 and TRBJ2-1, with 13 bases matching TRBD2. The ends lost 4 bases at V and 4 bases at J; junction bases unmatched: 7. Germline-derived CDR1 and CDR2 are SGHTA and FQGTGA. The CDR3 spans 17 residues. CDR3 sequence: CASSSAGTSGKYNEQFI. CDR3 bases: TGTGCCAGCAGCTCAGCCGGGACTAGCGGGAAGTACAATGAGCAGTTCATC.

This clonotype was detected many times. This chain connects TRBV6-1 to TRBJ1-6; no clear D gene. Germline V gene lookup returns CDR1 MNHNS and CDR2 SASEGT. There are 11 residues in the CDR3. The ends were cut back, 3 bases at V and 10 bases at J, with 4 bases in the middle. CDR3 in amino acids: CASSEDSPLHF. The DNA of the CDR3 is TGTGCCAGCAGTGAGGACTCACCCCTCCACTTT.

In its sample, this clonotype was seen many times. At one end, the junction sequence differs from germline, possibly due to a read error. V is TRBV7-7 and J is TRBJ2-5, with D maybe TRBD2 (6 bases). The CDR3 is 15 amino acids. CDR1 is SSHAT, CDR2 FNYEAQ, per germline (reference sequence). CDR3 sequence reads: CASSLGLSNQETQYF. The CDR3 nucleotides are TGTGCTAGCAGCCTGGGACTGTCGAACCAAGAGACCCAGTACTTC.

The chain links TRBV6-1 to TRBJ2-5, with D possibly being TRBD1 or TRBD2 (5 bases each). There are 18 residues in the CDR3. The germline CDR1 and CDR2 sequences are MNHNS and SASEGT. Deletions cut 1 base from V and 2 bases from J, with 20 bases between. CDR3 amino acids: CASSEGVWGPWGQETQYF. In DNA form, the CDR3 reads TGTGCCAGCAGTGAAGGGGTTTGGGGCCCCTGGGGGCAAGAGACCCAGTACTTC.

With respect to this clonotype: A much larger clonotype is one base distant, so this may be a read error. J is TRBJ1-5 and V is TRBV5-4; D may be TRBD1 (6 bases). Germline assignment: CDR1 SGHNT and CDR2 YYREEE (reference sequence). The CDR3 sequence is 16 residues long. The CDR3 loop is CTSSLGGRGSNQPQHF. In nucleotides, the CDR3 is TGTACCAGCAGCTTAGGGGGGCGGGGGAGCAATCAGCCCCAGCATTTT.

For this clonotype: Given a much more abundant clone one base away, this may be a read error. J is TRBJ1-5 and V is TRBV20-1; D is possibly TRBD1 (6 bases). The CDR3 is made up of 14 amino acids. Germline CDR1 is DFQATT and CDR2 is SNEGSKA (reference sequence). The CDR3 nucleotides are TGCAGTGCTAGGTTAACAGGGAGCAATCCGCCCCAGCATTTT. It is translated as CSARLTGSNPPQHF.

The chain recombines TRBV20-1 with TRBJ2-7; 10 nucleotides match TRBD2. With V trimmed by 5 bases and J by 4 bases, 2 bases remained unmatched. Per germline, CDR1 DFQATT and CDR2 SNEGSKA (reference sequence). The CDR3 spans 12 residues. The CDR3 sequence: CSAGTSAYEQYF. Written as DNA, the CDR3 is TGCAGTGCTGGGACTAGCGCGTACGAGCAGTACTTC.